This T cell receptor beta chain is drawn from a study of T cells after yellow fever vaccination (dated by TCRdb to about 2019). General notes on the study: The SMART-Seq v4 Ultra Low Input RNA kit was used to prepare libraries from fractions with low cell numbers. Bulk TCR alpha and beta repertoires were sequenced longitudinally to track T-cell clones before and after primary and booster YFV17D yellow fever vaccination. Two healthy male donors, one aged 18 to 30 and one aged 30 to 39 years, were included in the cohort. Bulk PBMC replicates and cell subsets were isolated from blood drawn at multiple timepoints before and after both primary and secondary immunization. The paper's findings and limits, for the study overall: Because the study included only two donors, the extent to which the findings can be generalized is limited. A small share of clonotypes was detected in both CD4 and CD8 compartments, with the overlap likely arising from convergent recombination. The secondary T-cell response was found to be weaker but faster than the primary response, with a peak reached on day 5 rather than on day 15. Computational filtering was needed because FACS-sorted repertoires could contain abundant contaminating clonotypes from the bulk population. After the booster, most of the clones that had expanded following primary vaccination were detected again (roughly 96% of CD4 and 80% to 90% of CD8), which suggests that memory was broadly maintained.

Note on this clonotype: Its antigen is not yet known. Per-base quality was not reported, and no clone a single base away is much larger than it.

The sample's treatment or condition label is to be understood as: live attenuated yellow fever vaccine strain. Two biological replicates of bulk PBMCs were collected at each blood-draw timepoint. PBMCs were isolated from peripheral blood using a standard Ficoll-Paque protocol. TriZol was used to extract RNA from bulk PBMCs, CD4 and CD8 fractions, and dextramer-positive and dextramer-negative fractions. TCRdb lists the instrument as Illumina NovaSeq 6000. Synthesis of TCR cDNA relied on 5'RACE template switching, a step that introduced a universal primer site along with unique molecular identifiers. cDNA synthesis was primed from both the TCR alpha and TCR beta constant segments. Libraries were amplified in two PCR steps, with sample barcodes and sequencing adapters added in the second step. Sequencing of libraries was performed on Illumina HiSeq 2500 (2x100 bp) or NovaSeq (2x150 bp). Concerning the study's data processing: Demultiplexing of reads and collapsing into UMI consensus sequences were performed with MIGEC, and V(D)J alignment was carried out with MiXCR. Using edgeR on replicate PBMC samples, clonotypes were called vaccine-responding if FDR was below 0.01 and the log2 fold change was above 5 up to day 15. Each bulk clonotype received a CD4 or CD8 identity based on whether the sequenced CD4 or CD8 repertoire contained that clonotype at higher abundance. The public reads were run again by TCRdb, first through fastp at Q25 and then through MiXCR, and only productive beta chains were kept. Each record represents a unique CDR3 protein, reported with the most common genes and DNA among its rows. TCRdb assigned the V and J calls; the authors' analysis was not used. Here the sample has about 320,000 distinct CDR3 sequences; over 3.5% occur a single time. The leading ten clones occupy roughly 19% of the sample.

CDR3 length: 14 amino acids, cysteine to phenylalanine. Kept here is only the CDR3 DNA, which spans 42 bases and is read in frame from base 1. The germline V end is reduced by 3 bases and the J end by 8 bases; junction bases left unmatched: 8. The sequencing used PBMCs, collected 15 days after the yellow fever booster vaccination. This TCR was sampled from a man in his late teens or twenties who received the YFV17D yellow fever vaccine. This chain is built from TRBV12-3 or TRBV12-4 and TRBJ1-2; 8 bases in the middle match TRBD1. CDR3 sequence: CASSFRTGRRGYTF. The sequence in DNA is TGTGCCAGCAGTTTTAGGACAGGGCGGAGGGGCTACACCTTC.